This entry lists 14 T cell receptor beta chains sequenced from one sample in a study of shared clonotypes between healthy human individuals. Libraries were prepared by immunoSEQ multiplex PCR; TCRdb keeps only in-frame clonotypes and omits some of them. This table has roughly 2 million clones, approximately 95% appearing once. Sequenced material: naive CD4+ T cells sorted from blood. The subset was: CD45RA+ positively selected. The receptors were gathered from a man aged 18 to 29 in good health.

The chain has TRBV6-1 and TRBJ2-7; no clear D gene. With 7 bases removed from V and 1 base from J, the gap between germline ends came to 8 bases. The CDR3 spans 12 residues. Germline CDR1 reads MNHNS; CDR2 reads SASEGT. CDR3 region: CASKVPSYEQYF. CDR3 DNA sequence: TGTGCCAGCAAGGTTCCGTCCTACGAGCAGTACTTC.

The rearrangement links TRBV6-1 to TRBJ1-2; weak D call: TRBD1 (5 bases). Germline CDR1 is MNHNS and CDR2 is SASEGT. CDR3 length equals 11 residues. V was pared by 2 bases and J by 8 bases, with 6 bases between. The CDR3 sequence is CASSEQGGYTF. CDR3 DNA sequence: TGTGCCAGCAGTGAACAGGGAGGCTACACCTTC.

V and J are TRBV14 and TRBJ1-2; no clear D. The CDR3 contains 13 residues. Germline V CDR1 and CDR2: SGHDN, FVKESK. The germline V and J ends were trimmed by 0 bases and 5 bases, with 7 bases remaining between them. The CDR3, as DNA: TGTGCCAGCAGCCAAGATTCCGGGTATGGCTACACCTTC. It codes for CASSQDSGYGYTF. Complete variable domain (other parts from reference TRBV14 and TRBJ1-2): EAGVTQFPSHSVIEKGQTVTLRCDPISGHDNLYWYRRVMGKEIKFLLHFVKESKQDESGMPNNRFLAERTGGTYSTLKVQPAELEDSGVYFCASSQDSGYGYTFGSGTRLTVV.

The chain joins TRBV5-1 to TRBJ1-6; 9 bases fit TRBD1. Per the germline V gene, CDR1 is SGHRS and CDR2 is YFSETQ. The CDR3 extends over 16 amino acids. Losses at the gene ends were 0 bases for V and 13 bases for J; bases not matched to a gene: 11. CDR3 DNA sequence: TGCGCCAGCAGCTTGGGGGAGACAGGGGGAATTAAGCCCCTCCACTTT. It translates to CASSLGETGGIKPLHF.

The table lists this clone with a count of one. Other DNA variants within this sample encode the same CDR3. V usage is TRBV7-2 and J usage is TRBJ1-3; D not resolved. Germline CDR1 and CDR2: SGHTA and FQGNSA. Trimming stripped 8 bases from V and 0 bases from J, with 8 bases between. The CDR3 has 13 residues. The DNA for the CDR3 is TGTGCCAGCTCGCTGGGCTCTGGAAACACCATATATTTT. It specifies CASSLGSGNTIYF.

The rearrangement links TRBV4-1 to TRBJ2-7; D is possibly TRBD1 (5 bases). The CDR3 is 15 amino acids. Germline loops: CDR1 MGHRA, CDR2 YSYEKL. Trimming stripped 3 bases from V and 3 bases from J, with 15 bases between. The CDR3 DNA is TGCGCCAGCAGCCAGACAGCTGGCTCTGGCTACGAGCAGTACTTC. Translated, it gives CASSQTAGSGYEQYF.

The V gene is TRBV28, the J gene TRBJ2-4, with 8 bases lining up with TRBD1. J gave up 2 bases and V 5 bases, and 5 bases lay outside the gene matches. The CDR3 totals 15 residues. Germline V lookup: CDR1 MDHEN, CDR2 SYDVKM. In nucleotides, the CDR3 is TGTGCCAGCAGTCTCCGGACAGGGACCAAAAACATTCAGTACTTC. Protein sequence: CASSLRTGTKNIQYF.

The CDR3 here is CASSPRIATDTQYF. Here the CDR3 DNA reads TGTGCCAGCAGCCCCAGGATCGCAACAGATACGCAGTATTTT. The J gene is TRBJ2-3, the V gene TRBV7-6, with D uncertain. CDR1 SGHVS and CDR2 FNYEAQ come from the germline V gene. The length of the CDR3 is 14 residues. Trimming took 5 bases from V and 3 from J, leaving 12 bases between them.

This chain connects TRBV28 to TRBJ2-3; D might be TRBD1 (6 bases). The CDR3 loop spans 19 amino acids. The V gene's germline CDR1 is MDHEN and CDR2 SYDVKM. The V and J ends lost 6 bases and 0 bases respectively, with 25 bases between them. CDR3 residues: CASRTQGFMGKQSTDTQYF. In DNA, the CDR3 is TGTGCCAGCAGGACACAGGGCTTTATGGGGAAACAAAGCACAGATACGCAGTATTTT.

J is TRBJ1-1 and V is TRBV25-1, with a possible D match to TRBD1 (5 bases). The V gene lost 1 base and the J gene lost 0 bases, with 6 bases spanning the gap. Germline V lookup: CDR1 MGHDK, CDR2 SYGVNS. The CDR3 consists of 14 residues. The CDR3 nucleotides read TGTGCCAGCAGTGAATGGGGCTTGAACACTGAAGCTTTCTTT. Translation: CASSEWGLNTEAFF. The full variable domain, rest sourced from reference TRBV25-1 and TRBJ1-1, is EADIYQTPRYLVIGTGKKITLECSQTMGHDKMYWYQQDPGMELHLIHYSYGVNSTEKGDLSSESTVSRIRTEHFPLTLESARPSHTSQYLCASSEWGLNTEAFFGQGTRLTVV.

This chain connects TRBV6-1 to TRBJ2-4; D unresolved. V shed 3 bases and J shed 10 bases, with 4 bases lying between them. CDR1 and CDR2 (germline): MNHNS, SASEGT. CDR3 length equals 10 residues. Here the CDR3 reads CASSDGIQYF. CDR3 DNA: TGTGCCAGCAGTGACGGGATTCAGTACTTC.

The genes are TRBV7-6 and TRBJ2-1, with TRBD2 matching 8 bases. Unmatched junction bases numbered 13, after V lost 5 bases and J lost 7 bases. The CDR3 is made up of 16 amino acids. Germline CDR1 and CDR2: SGHVS and FNYEAQ. The CDR3 loop reads CASSPAEAGGRNEQFF. DNA of the CDR3: TGTGCCAGCAGCCCAGCGGAGGCGGGGGGACGTAATGAGCAGTTCTTC.

This chain joins TRBV19 and TRBJ1-5; D remains unclear. This CDR3 is built from 15 residues. Looked up from germline, CDR1 is LNHDA and CDR2 is SQIVND (reference sequence). V was cut by 10 bases and J by 0 bases, with 16 bases left in between. CDR3 residues: CATSMEGYSNQPQHF. Written as DNA, the CDR3 is TGTGCCACTTCAATGGAGGGTTATAGCAATCAGCCCCAGCATTTT.

The chain joins TRBV27 to TRBJ1-5; 10 positions match TRBD1. This CDR3 region has 16 residues. Losses at the gene ends were 3 bases for V and 7 bases for J; bases not matched to a gene: 9. The germline V gene encodes CDR1 MNHEY and CDR2 SMNVEV (reference sequence). CDR3 protein: CASSFWTGGTAQPQHF. The DNA of the CDR3 is TGTGCCAGCAGTTTTTGGACAGGGGGTACCGCGCAGCCCCAGCATTTT.